A single sample gave rise to the 17 T cell receptor beta chains below, sequenced in a study of T cells in Graves' hyperthyroidism and ophthalmopathy (dated by TCRdb to 2018 to 2020). The library was made by multiplex PCR. The instrument given in TCRdb is Illumina HiSeq 2000. The TCR beta CDR3 regions were amplified from the RNA transcripts. For the first round of RT-PCR on the TCR CDR3, the HTBI primer set was used together with the Qiagen OneStep RT-PCR kit. TCRdb took the public reads, trimmed them with fastp at Q25, ran MiXCR for clone calling and kept in-frame beta chains. Each CDR3 protein gets just one entry, which takes the most common genes and DNA from the rows behind it. Recorded for this sample are about 680,000 distinct CDR3 sequences; roughly 32% of them occurred a single time. Clones ranked in the top ten supply around 32% of the sample. Sequencing was done on a sample of blood. These receptors originate from a middle-aged woman with Graves' hyperthyroidism.

This clonotype was seen repeatedly, ten times or more. This chain uses TRBV24-1 with TRBJ1-2, with 9 bases that match TRBD1. This CDR3 contains 13 residues. CDR1 and CDR2 (germline): KGHDR, SFDVKD. Losses at the gene ends were 7 bases for V and 7 bases for J; bases not matched to a gene: 6. Here the CDR3 DNA reads TGTGCCACCAGCCGGGACAGGGAGGCTGGCTACACCTTC. Its translation: CATSRDREAGYTF.

This clonotype was picked up a small number of times. The genes are TRBV20-1 and TRBJ1-4; TRBD1 might be the D (5 bases). V was shortened by 6 bases and J by 8 bases, with 19 bases between the two germline ends. CDR1 is DFQATT and CDR2 is SNEGSKA in the germline V gene (reference sequence). This CDR3 comprises 14 residues. The CDR3 sequence is CSAPLSPGREKLFF. CDR3 sequence (DNA): TGCAGTGCCCCACTGAGTCCGGGACGGGAAAAACTGTTTTTT.

The V and J genes are TRBV20-1 and TRBJ2-7; perhaps TRBD2 as D (5 bases). V was clipped by 5 bases and J by 4 bases, with 18 bases between them. Germline CDR1 reads DFQATT; CDR2 reads SNEGSKA (reference sequence). CDR3 length: 14 residues. CDR3 region: CSADGALEVYEQYF. CDR3 nucleotide sequence: TGCAGTGCTGATGGAGCCTTGGAGGTATACGAGCAGTACTTC.

About this clonotype: A single base separates this from a much larger clone, so it may be a read error. The V gene is TRBV12-3 or TRBV12-4, the J gene TRBJ1-5, with 10 bases matching TRBD1. The CDR3 is made up of 15 amino acids. The V segment lost 4 bases and the J segment 4 bases; nucleotides outside the gene matches: 4. Written as DNA, the CDR3 is TGTGCCAGCAGTTCCTCGGACAGGGGGAATCAGCCCCAGCATTTT. This encodes CASSSSDRGNQPQHF.

This clonotype was detected only a few times. V gene TRBV7-9 combines with J gene TRBJ2-5, with TRBD1 matching over 9 bases. CDR1 is SEHNR, CDR2 FQNEAQ, per germline (reference sequence). Germline trimming cut 4 bases from V and 4 bases from J; bases unmatched to any gene: 10. CDR3 length: 16 amino acids. Written as DNA, the CDR3 is TGTGCCAGCAGCTACCGGGGACAGGGTGGTGGAGAGACCCAGTACTTC. Protein product: CASSYRGQGGGETQYF.

The chain carries TRBV7-9 and TRBJ2-3, with a tentative D call TRBD2 (5 bases). Germline CDR1 is SEHNR and CDR2 is FQNEAQ (reference sequence). CDR3 length: 12 amino acids. The V gene lost 8 bases and the J gene lost 7 bases, with 13 bases spanning the gap. This CDR3 is CASHGLNNTQYF. Written as DNA, the CDR3 is TGTGCCAGCCACGGACTTAACAATACGCAGTATTTT. Filled out from reference TRBV7-9 and TRBJ2-3, the complete variable domain reads DTGVSQNPRHKITKRGQNVTFRCDPISEHNRLYWYRQTLGQGPEFLTYFQNEAQLEKSRLLSDRFSAERPKGSFSTLEIQRTEQGDSAMYLCASHGLNNTQYFGPGTRLTVL.

This clonotype showed up many times. The J gene is TRBJ2-2, the V gene TRBV7-9, with a possible D match to TRBD1 (5 bases). V was clipped by 7 bases and J by 1 base, with 10 bases between them. The CDR3 contains 14 residues. The germline CDR1 and CDR2 sequences are SEHNR and FQNEAQ (reference sequence). For the CDR3, the DNA is TGTGCCAGCACCGCGACAGAGAACACCGGGGAGCTGTTTTTT. Protein sequence: CASTATENTGELFF.

About this clonotype itself: A read error is possible here, since a much larger clone lies one base away. The gene calls are TRBV12-3 or TRBV12-4 and TRBJ1-5; 7 bases map to TRBD1. This CDR3 has 14 amino acids. The DNA of the CDR3 is TGTACCAGCAAAAAACAGGGGAAGGGTCAGCCCCAGCATTTT. Protein: CTSKKQGKGQPQHF.

To note about this clonotype: A read error may produce the germline difference seen at one junction end. V is TRBV7-9 and J is TRBJ1-2, with TRBD1 identical over 8 bases. CDR1 and CDR2 (germline): SEHNR, FQNEAQ (reference sequence). The CDR3 consists of 15 residues. In nucleotides, the CDR3 is TGCGCCAGCAGCCAAGCCACAGGGGGTACCTATGGCTACACCTTC. Amino acid sequence: CASSQATGGTYGYTF.

This clonotype was found a few times. The chain recombines TRBV25-1 with TRBJ1-1; D gene uncertain. The CDR3 covers 16 residues. V was pared by 6 bases and J by 4 bases, with 21 bases between. Germline V gene sequence: CDR1 MGHDK, CDR2 SYGVNS. CDR3 nucleotides: TGTGCCAGCAGCCAAGGCCGGAGAGGGCGGACCACTGAAGCTTTCTTT. Amino acid sequence: CASSQGRRGRTTEAFF.

About this clonotype itself: This may come from a read error, since a much larger clone is one base off. The rearrangement links TRBV2 to TRBJ2-7; perhaps TRBD2 as D (6 bases). Trimming removed 7 bases at V and 6 bases at J, with 16 bases between. The CDR3 is 13 residues long. CDR1 SNHLY and CDR2 FYNNEI come from the germline V gene. DNA for the CDR3: TGTGCCAGCAACAAGCGGGCACCCCCCGAGCAGTACTTC. It yields the protein CASNKRAPPEQYF.

This clonotype was found many times. This chain connects TRBV5-1 to TRBJ1-2, with no clear D. The V gene's germline CDR1 is SGHRS and CDR2 YFSETQ. V lost 5 bases, J lost 4 bases, and 6 bases lay in between. This CDR3 has 11 amino acids. Here the CDR3 DNA reads TGCGCCAGCAGAGGGATCTATGGCTACACCTTC. It codes for CASRGIYGYTF.

The rearrangement uses TRBV19 and TRBJ2-2; 16 nucleotides line up with TRBD2. Germline assignment: CDR1 LNHDA and CDR2 SQIVND (reference sequence). This CDR3 comprises 18 residues. The trim removed 5 bases at V and 4 bases at J, leaving 7 bases unmatched. The CDR3 here is CASSPGLAGGLGTGELFF. As DNA, the CDR3 is TGTGCCAGTAGTCCGGGACTAGCGGGGGGGCTAGGCACCGGGGAGCTGTTTTTT.

This clonotype was counted only a few times. The chain has TRBV25-1 and TRBJ2-3; D is unresolved. CDR1 and CDR2 (germline): MGHDK, SYGVNS. Trimming took off 3 bases at V and 0 bases at J, with 7 bases between the two ends. This CDR3 region has 14 residues. CDR3: CASSDSASTDTQYF. DNA for the CDR3: TGTGCCAGCAGTGACTCGGCTAGCACAGATACGCAGTATTTT.

In the case of this clonotype: Because the CDR3 is missing its conserved closing phenylalanine or tryptophan, this is likely a read error. The genes are TRBV6-5 and TRBJ2-7; D is unresolved. The CDR3 contains 13 residues. Trimming pared 6 bases from V and 0 bases from J, leaving 9 bases between. From germline, CDR1 is MNHEY and CDR2 SVGAGI. CDR3: CASSRLGSYEQYY. In nucleotides, the CDR3 is TGTGCCAGCAGCAGACTCGGCTCCTACGAGCAGTACTAC.

This clonotype was counted at least ten times. The chain employs TRBV29-1 and TRBJ2-5; the D gene is possibly TRBD2 (6 bases). CDR3 length: 16 amino acids. Between the trimmed V and J ends, which lost 5 bases and 0 bases, there was a span of 19 bases. Per the germline V gene, CDR1 is SQVTM and CDR2 is ANQGSEA. CDR3 in DNA: TGCAGCGTTACCGCCGTGGGCGGGATGTACCAAGAGACCCAGTACTTC. Translating it yields CSVTAVGGMYQETQYF.

V is TRBV6-1 and J is TRBJ2-7; D is uncertain. Germline V gene lookup returns CDR1 MNHNS and CDR2 SASEGT. The V gene lost 6 bases and the J gene lost 0 bases, with 15 bases spanning the gap. The length of the CDR3 is 15 residues. CDR3 sequence (DNA): TGTGCCAGCAGCGAAATGACACCCCACTCCTACGAGCAGTACTTC. This codes for CASSEMTPHSYEQYF.